The source of this TCR beta chain is a study of blood T cell repertoires in COVID-19. Background on the study: Acute and convalescent COVID-19 samples came from the United States, Italy and Spain.

This clone has more than one count but fewer than ten. Produced via immunoSEQ multiplex PCR; TCRdb's table is partial and in-frame only. The data show roughly 56,000 clones, around 85% seen once. The V and J ends lost 3 bases and 2 bases, in that order; junction bases with no gene match: 0. From germline, CDR1 is SQVTM and CDR2 ANQGSEA. The CDR3 has 14 amino acids. This chain uses TRBV29-1 with TRBJ2-5, with 13 positions matching TRBD2. This TCR derives from a man between 70 and 80 years old with acute or convalescent COVID-19. Sequences were obtained from peripheral blood. The chain's CDR3 is CSVEGLAGQETQYF. CDR3 DNA: TGCAGCGTTGAGGGACTAGCGGGACAAGAGACCCAGTACTTC.